The source of this TCR beta chain is a study of monozygotic twins with inflammatory bowel disease. Study-level points and caveats: Resolution of different T cell subtypes was not achieved.

Details on this clonotype: Antigen: not known.

TCRalpha along with TCRbeta cDNA was subjected to two nested PCRs lasting 16 and 9 cycles. Using the 5' RACE reads, TCRdb records one entry per CDR3 protein without DNA. Its table records a few hundred thousand distinct CDR3 sequences. This CDR3 spans 13 amino acids. CDR1 SQVTM and CDR2 ANQGSEA come from the germline V gene. Input material: blood. This receptor was obtained from a human donor with ulcerative colitis or Crohn's disease, or a healthy co-twin of an affected twin (not recorded which). This chain connects TRBV29-1 to TRBJ1-1. CDR3 protein: CSVTRGMNTEAFF.